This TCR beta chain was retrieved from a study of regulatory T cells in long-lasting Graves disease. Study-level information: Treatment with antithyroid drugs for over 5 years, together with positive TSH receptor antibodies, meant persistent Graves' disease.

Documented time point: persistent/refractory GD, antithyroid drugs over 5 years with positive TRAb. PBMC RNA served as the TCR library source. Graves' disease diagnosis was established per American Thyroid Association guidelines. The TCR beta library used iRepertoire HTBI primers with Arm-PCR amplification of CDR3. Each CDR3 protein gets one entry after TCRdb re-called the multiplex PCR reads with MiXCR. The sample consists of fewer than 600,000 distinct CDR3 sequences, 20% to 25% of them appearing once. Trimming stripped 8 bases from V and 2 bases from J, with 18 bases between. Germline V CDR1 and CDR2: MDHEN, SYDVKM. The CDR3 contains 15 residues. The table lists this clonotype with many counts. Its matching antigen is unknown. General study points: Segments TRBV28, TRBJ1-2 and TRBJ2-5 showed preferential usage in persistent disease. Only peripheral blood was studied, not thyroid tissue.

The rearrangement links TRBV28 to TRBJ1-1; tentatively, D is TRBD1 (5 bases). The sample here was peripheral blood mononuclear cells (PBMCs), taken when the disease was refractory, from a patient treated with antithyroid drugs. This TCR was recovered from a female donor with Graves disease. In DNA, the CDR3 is TGTGCCAGCTTACGAGGTCGTAGGGGAAACACTGAAGCTTTCTTT. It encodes CASLRGRRGNTEAFF.